This T cell receptor (beta chain) derives from a study of response to subunit inactivated influenza vaccine. Findings and caveats of the study: The authors suggested that few new T cells are recruited per seasonal influenza vaccination.

As to this clonotype: The antigen is unknown.

Trimming pared 8 bases from V and 0 bases from J, leaving 16 bases between. The CDR3 sequence is 15 residues long. TCRdb re-analysed the RT-PCR reads in MiXCR, keeping a single row per CDR3 protein. This table holds about 540,000 distinct CDR3 sequences, 14% found once. The chain uses TRBV12-3 or TRBV12-4 and TRBJ1-1, with D uncertain. This clonotype was sampled from a man aged 45-65 years who received an inactivated influenza vaccine. This material consisted of PBMCs from blood, taken 11 to 12 days after vaccination. The CDR3: CASRTDRVMNTEAFF. The DNA for the CDR3 is TGTGCCAGCCGAACGGACCGCGTCATGAACACTGAAGCTTTCTTT.